Detailed here is one TCR beta chain. Its antigen has not been determined. Within one base of it there is no much larger clone, and no base qualities were kept. Taken from the germline V gene, the CDR1 and CDR2 loops are SNHLY and FYNNEI. The V end loses 6 bases and the J end loses 7 bases, and a stretch of 19 bases separates them. The CDR3 contains 14 residues, cysteine and phenylalanine counted. Left in the record is the CDR3 DNA by itself, 42 bases read in frame from the first base. This sample is drawn from a study of CD8 T cells in ankylosing spondylitis (dated by TCRdb to 2017 to 2019). Notes on the research overall: The study profiled T cell receptor beta repertoires in healthy donors and ankylosing spondylitis patients to find disease-linked TCR variants. In total, the full study cohort was made up of 110 or so healthy donors and approximately 24 ankylosing spondylitis patients. Peripheral blood was sampled, and synovial fluid was additionally collected from ankylosing spondylitis patients. Beyond this particular receptor, the publication reports: Some motif variants were previously reported in synovial fluid and blood of reactive arthritis patients, suggesting common disease-initiation mechanisms. Blood from ankylosing spondylitis patients appeared to be characterized by a TCR beta motif made up of several highly homologous amino acid variants. The disease-linked clones were reported to be significantly enriched in matched synovial fluid samples from ankylosing spondylitis patients. The disease-linked clones had a CD8+ phenotype and were found at relatively low frequencies in peripheral blood.

For sequencing, an Illumina HiSeq 2500 was employed. TCR beta libraries were prepared by quantitative 5'-RACE with molecular barcodes. The published analysis was carried out like this. A new computational method, built on a probabilistic model of VDJ rearrangement, was used to identify disease-linked TCR variants. TCRdb trimmed public reads at Q25 via fastp, called clones via MiXCR and kept in-frame beta chains. Each record represents a unique CDR3 protein, reported with the most common genes and DNA among its rows. The V and J calls follow TCRdb's processing rather than the paper's. This sample is represented by over 600,000 distinct CDR3 sequences; 15% to 20% of them were singletons. 19% of the sample rests with the top ten.

Rearrangement joined TRBV2 to TRBJ2-7; matching of 7 bases hints at TRBD2 as the D gene. The clonotype originates from a male donor with ankylosing spondylitis. The sample was blood, either unsorted or a sorted T cell fraction (not recorded which). The CDR3 is CASSAGQFGGEQYF. The sequenced DNA: TGTGCCAGCAGCGCAGGACAGTTCGGGGGGGAGCAGTACTTC.